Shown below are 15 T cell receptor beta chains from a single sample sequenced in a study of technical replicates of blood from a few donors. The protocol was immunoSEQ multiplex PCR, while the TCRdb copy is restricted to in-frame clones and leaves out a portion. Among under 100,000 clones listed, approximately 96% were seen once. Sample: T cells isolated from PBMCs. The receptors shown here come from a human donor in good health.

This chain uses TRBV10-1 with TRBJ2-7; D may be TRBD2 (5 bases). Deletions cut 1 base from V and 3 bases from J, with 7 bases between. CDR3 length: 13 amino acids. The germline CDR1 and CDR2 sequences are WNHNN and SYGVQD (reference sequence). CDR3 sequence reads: CASSEYRGYEQYF. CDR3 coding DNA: TGCGCCAGCAGTGAGTATCGGGGCTACGAGCAGTACTTC.

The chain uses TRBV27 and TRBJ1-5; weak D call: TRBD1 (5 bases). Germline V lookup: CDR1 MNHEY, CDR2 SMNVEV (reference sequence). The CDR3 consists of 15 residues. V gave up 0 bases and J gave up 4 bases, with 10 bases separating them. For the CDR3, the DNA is TGTGCCAGCAGTTTATCGGGGCAGAATAATCAGCCCCAGCATTTT. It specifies CASSLSGQNNQPQHF.

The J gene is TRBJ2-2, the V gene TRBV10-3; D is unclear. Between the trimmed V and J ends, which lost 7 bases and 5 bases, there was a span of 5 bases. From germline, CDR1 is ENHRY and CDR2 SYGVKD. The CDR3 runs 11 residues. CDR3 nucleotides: TGTGCCATCACCGAGACCGGGGAGCTGTTTTTT. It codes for CAITETGELFF.

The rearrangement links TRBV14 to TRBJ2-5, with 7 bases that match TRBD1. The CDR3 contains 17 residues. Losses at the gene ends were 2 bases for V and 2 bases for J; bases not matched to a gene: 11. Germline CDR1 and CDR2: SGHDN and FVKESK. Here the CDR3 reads CASSQLIPGQNQETQYF. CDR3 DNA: TGTGCCAGCAGCCAACTTATACCGGGACAGAATCAAGAGACCCAGTACTTC.

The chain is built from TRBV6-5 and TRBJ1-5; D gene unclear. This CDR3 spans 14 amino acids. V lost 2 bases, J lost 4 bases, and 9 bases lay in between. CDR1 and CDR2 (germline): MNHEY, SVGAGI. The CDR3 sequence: CASSYGGVNQPQHF. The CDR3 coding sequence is TGTGCCAGCAGTTACGGCGGGGTTAATCAGCCCCAGCATTTT.

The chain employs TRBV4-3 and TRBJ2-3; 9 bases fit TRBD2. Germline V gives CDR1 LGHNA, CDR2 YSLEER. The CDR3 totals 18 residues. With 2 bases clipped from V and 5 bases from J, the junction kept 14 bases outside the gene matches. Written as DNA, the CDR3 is TGCGCCAGCAGCCAAATCATTTATAGCGGGAGAAGAGAAGATACGCAGTATTTT. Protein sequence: CASSQIIYSGRREDTQYF.

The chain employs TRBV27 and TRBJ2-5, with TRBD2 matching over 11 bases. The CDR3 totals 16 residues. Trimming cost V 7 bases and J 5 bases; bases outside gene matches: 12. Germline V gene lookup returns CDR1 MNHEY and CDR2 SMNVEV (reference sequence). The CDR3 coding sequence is TGTGCCAGCAAGTCCCTAGCGGGAGGTGGCCGGGAGACCCAGTACTTC. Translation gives CASKSLAGGGRETQYF.

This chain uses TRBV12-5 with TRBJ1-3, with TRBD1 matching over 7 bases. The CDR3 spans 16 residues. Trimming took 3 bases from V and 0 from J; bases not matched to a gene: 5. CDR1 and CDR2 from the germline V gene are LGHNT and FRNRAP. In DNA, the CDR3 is TGTGCTAGTGGTTTAAGACAGGGAAACTCTGGAAACACCATATATTTT. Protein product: CASGLRQGNSGNTIYF.

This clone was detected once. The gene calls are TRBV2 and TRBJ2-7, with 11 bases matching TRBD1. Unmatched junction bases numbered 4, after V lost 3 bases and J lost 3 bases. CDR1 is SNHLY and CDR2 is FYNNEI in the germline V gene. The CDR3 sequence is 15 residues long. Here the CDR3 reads CASSDPGQGDYEQYF. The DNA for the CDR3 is TGTGCCAGCAGTGACCCGGGACAGGGGGACTACGAGCAGTACTTC.

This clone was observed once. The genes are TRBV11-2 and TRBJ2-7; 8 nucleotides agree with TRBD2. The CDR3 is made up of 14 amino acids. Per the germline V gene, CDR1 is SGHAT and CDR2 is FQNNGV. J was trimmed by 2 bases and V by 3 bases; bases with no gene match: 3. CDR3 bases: TGTGCCAGCAGCTTTAGCGGGGCCCCCTACGAGCAGTACTTC. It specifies CASSFSGAPYEQYF.

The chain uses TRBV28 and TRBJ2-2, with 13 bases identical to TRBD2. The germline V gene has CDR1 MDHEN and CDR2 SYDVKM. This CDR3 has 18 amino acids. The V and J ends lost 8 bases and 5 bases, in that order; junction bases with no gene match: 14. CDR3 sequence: CASRGDRTSGSGTGELFF. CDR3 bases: TGTGCCAGCCGGGGCGACAGGACTAGCGGGAGCGGGACCGGGGAGCTGTTTTTT.

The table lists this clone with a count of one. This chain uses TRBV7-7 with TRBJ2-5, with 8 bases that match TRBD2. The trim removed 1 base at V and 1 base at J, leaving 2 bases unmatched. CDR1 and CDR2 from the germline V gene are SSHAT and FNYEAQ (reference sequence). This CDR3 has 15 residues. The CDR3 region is CASSLVGLAQETQYF. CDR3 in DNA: TGTGCCAGCAGCTTAGTAGGACTAGCCCAAGAGACCCAGTACTTC.

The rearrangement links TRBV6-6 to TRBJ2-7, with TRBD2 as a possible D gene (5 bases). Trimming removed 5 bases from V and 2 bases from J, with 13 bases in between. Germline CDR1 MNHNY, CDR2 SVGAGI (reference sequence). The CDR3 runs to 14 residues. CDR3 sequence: CASSLSAYTYEQYF. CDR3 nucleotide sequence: TGTGCCAGCAGTCTTAGCGCTTACACCTACGAGCAGTACTTC.

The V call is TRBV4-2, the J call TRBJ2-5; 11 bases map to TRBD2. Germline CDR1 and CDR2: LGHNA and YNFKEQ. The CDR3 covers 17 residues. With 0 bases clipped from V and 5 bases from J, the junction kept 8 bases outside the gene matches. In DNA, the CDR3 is TGTGCCAGCAGCCAAGATGCTTTTCTAGCGGGAGGTGAGACCCAGTACTTC. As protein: CASSQDAFLAGGETQYF.

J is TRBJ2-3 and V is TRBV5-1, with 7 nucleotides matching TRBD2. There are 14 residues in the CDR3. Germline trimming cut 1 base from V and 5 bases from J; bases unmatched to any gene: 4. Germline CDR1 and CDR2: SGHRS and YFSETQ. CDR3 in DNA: TGCGCCAGCAGCTTGTTAGGCGGGAGAGATACGCAGTATTTT. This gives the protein CASSLLGGRDTQYF.